This T cell receptor beta chain appears in the sequencing data of a study of control samples from healthy donors and cancer patients. Repertoires were generated with immunoSEQ multiplex PCR, while TCRdb's copy carries only in-frame clones and drops some. Among approximately 94,000 clones listed, approximately 90% were seen once. The clonotype was recovered from a woman in her fifties or sixties in good health. The sequenced sample was blood.

The CDR3 nucleotides are TGTGCCAGCTCACCACAGATGCTCAGGGGGATGAACACTGAAGCTTTCTTT. It codes for CASSPQMLRGMNTEAFF. The V gene is TRBV18, the J gene TRBJ1-1, with 7 nucleotides matching TRBD1. CDR1 is KGHSH and CDR2 is LQKENI in the germline V gene. This CDR3 region has 17 residues. V lost 1 base to trimming and J lost 0 bases; unmatched junction nucleotides: 8.